This T cell receptor (beta chain) was captured in a study of cytomegalovirus exposure and HLA in healthy donors listed by TCRdb under 2017. A note on the overall study: An earlier analysis of approximately 550 of the donors reported 250 to 300 Gb of sequence data and about 100 million unique TCR beta sequences from about 179 million T cells. Approximately 300 gigabases of sequencing data and 70 million to 95 million unique TCR sequences made up an early release that covered 640 HLA-typed donors. Among the roughly 380 genotyped donors, approximately 81% belonged to the genetic ancestry cluster associated with self-reported Caucasian donors. The study aimed to test whether signatures of past pathogen exposure could be identified by cataloging public T cell receptors. The study used immunosequencing to profile the T cell repertoires of around 600 subjects and linked those repertoires to cytomegalovirus serostatus. Along with the approximately 620-subject first cohort, a separate validation cohort of approximately 110 different subjects was used. To predict cytomegalovirus infection status, the study combined high-throughput TCR immunosequencing, statistical association of individual TCRs with disease status, and machine learning. To study patterns of TCR occurrence, a later analysis re-analyzed previously published TCR beta repertoires from 666 donors and added high-resolution HLA genotyping. Rather than using new phenotypic data, the later analysis identified candidate immune exposures from TCR beta sequences and from how often those sequences occurred across donors. To decide whether each TCR beta V gene segment behaved as functional or pseudogenic, an earlier analysis of approximately 600 of the donors relied on high-throughput TCR beta sequencing. Donor age, sex, ethnicity and CMV serostatus were compiled alongside the repertoire data. A later genetic analysis took genome-wide SNP genotypes for about three fifths of the 666 donors and used that subset as a discovery cohort. All discovery cohort repertoires had been generated on a single sequencing platform. HLA typing included class I and class II loci at four-digit resolution. Typing coverage varied by locus: about 620-640 donors for A, B, C, DRB1 and DQB1; approximately 500 for DQA1; about 590 for DPA1; 450 to 480 for DPB1. Because of strong linkage in the cohort, five DR-DQ haplotypes were treated as single units for association and clustering. On average, about 200,000 unique TCR beta nucleotide sequences were sequenced per donor among 398 genotyped donors of the cohort, with 15% to 20% of those sequences being non-productive. Overall study results and their limits: Compared with the approximately 670-donor mean, donors in an Asian-associated ancestry cluster had fewer N-insertions in productive TCRs, according to a later genetic analysis. Most TCR sequences were seen in very few donors, while some public TCRs were found in many individuals. Most CMV-associated TCR beta chains appeared to be HLA-restricted in a later analysis, and the HLA associations seemed to be driven largely by CMV exposure. Cytomegalovirus status was reported to be diagnosed by the classifier with high specificity and sensitivity in both the original and validation cohorts. According to a later analysis, TCR association rates differed among HLA loci, with DRB1 alleles showing the most associated TCRs and HLA-C alleles showing the fewest. Broadly in line with IMGT annotations, most TCR beta V segments showed up in productive rearrangements about 87% or about 30% of the time in an earlier analysis of 587 of the donors. HLA typing was unavailable for some donors at each locus, so association tests used only the typed subset. A later analysis found that HLA-associated TCR beta chains were more clonally expanded and had lower generation probabilities than equally common non-associated chains. Linkage disequilibrium might explain the correlated functional status among segregating V segments, but an unknown experimental factor could not be ruled out. The study listed approximately 160 TCR beta chains as associated with cytomegalovirus. Assigning TCR associations to individual alleles was difficult when HLA alleles, especially DR and DQ, strongly co-occurred. In vitro tests confirmed that a few of the cytomegalovirus-associated TCR beta chains recognize cytomegalovirus antigens. An association between a missense DCLRE1C variant and V-gene and J-gene trimming of TCR beta chains was found in a later genetic analysis and replicated in an independent cohort. A later analysis reported that several top co-occurrence clusters appeared linked to parvovirus B19, influenza, CMV and Epstein-Barr virus. CMV serostatus was the only immune exposure information available for the cohort. This cohort had only TCR beta chains sequenced, and the lack of alpha or paired-chain data limited which features could be detected. A cluster of highly shared sequence variants was judged likely to be a technical artifact of the sequencing pipeline. A further reported finding was that TCR beta sequences accurately predicted the HLA-A and HLA-B alleles for most subjects in the first cohort. Because the 87-base-pair reads could not distinguish some IMGT-functional V segments, including TRBV6-2 and TRBV6-3, those segments were excluded. According to the authors, the approach could potentially be generalized to other disease states and immunological phenotypes. At a false discovery rate of 0.05, a later analysis linked fewer than 20,000 TCR beta sequences to specific HLA alleles. Because counts were too low, 15 or so rarely observed V segments, including chromosome 9 orphons, were excluded from the earlier analysis of under 650 of the donors. Sequencing depth was assumed to be roughly uniform across donors in the presence/absence analyses, though that assumption may not hold.

As encoded in the germline V gene, CDR1 is SNHLY while CDR2 is FYNNEI. The CDR3 has 14 amino acids, counting the end cysteine and phenylalanine. This entry keeps only the CDR3 DNA: 42 bases, framed from base 1. V loses 3 bases at its end and J loses 13 bases; junction bases beyond the gene matches: 10. Worth noting for this clone: Its antigen specificity is not known. No base quality information exists; no much larger clone differs at one position.

The cohort comprised hundreds of healthy bone marrow donors. At the time of sampling, every cohort member was nominally healthy, though immune exposures that went unrecorded were likely present. The donor was CMV seronegative and was included in the group of a few hundred seronegative cohort members. A peripheral blood sample was provided by each donor, and peripheral blood mononuclear cells were used for TCR beta sequencing. Genomic DNA was extracted from the blood cell samples with the Qiagen DNeasy Blood Extraction Kit. Library preparation employed the immunoSEQ multiplex PCR assay. For the multiplex PCR, a mixture combining 60 forward primers for TCR Vbeta segments and 13 reverse primers for TCR Jbeta segments was used. The CDR3 region of rearranged TCR beta genes was amplified from genomic DNA with a multiplex PCR assay. The Illumina HiSeq System was used to sequence the amplified TCR beta libraries as 87-base-pair reads. Processing in the source paper ran as follows. A later analysis counted approximately 84 million unique TCR beta chains across the 670 or so repertoires, and 10 million to 12 million of these chains were shared by at least two donors. Raw reads were error-corrected and collapsed into unique sequences by a nearest-neighbor algorithm in which closely related sequences were merged to remove PCR and sequencing errors. V, D and J gene segments were assigned by aligning CDR3 sequences to IMGT reference sequences. For a sequence to be retained, a match of at least six nucleotides was required to both a V gene segment and a J gene segment. A rearrangement was called productive if the CDR3 had no stop codons and remained in frame with V and J, and every other rearrangement was called non-productive. Following IMGT convention, CDR3 was defined as the stretch from the second conserved V-encoded cysteine to the conserved J-encoded phenylalanine. In an earlier analysis of roughly 580 of the donors, sequences lacking an unambiguous match to a single V gene segment were excluded. An earlier analysis of just under 600 of the donors called V segments functional above 56.7% productive rearrangements and segregating when the between-donor standard deviation exceeded 5%. To diagnose cytomegalovirus status from the catalog of TCR beta chain sequences, a statistical classification framework was built. A later analysis assigned V and J genes by comparing TCR nucleotide sequences with IMGT/GENE-DB human TR gene sequences. A later analysis assigned CDR3 sequences and most-parsimonious VDJ recombination scenarios with the TCRdist pipeline. In a later analysis, each TCR beta chain was defined by its CDR3 amino acid sequence together with its V-gene family, and reads lacking a unique V-gene family were excluded. In a later analysis, several hundred highly shared, low-generation-probability nucleotide sequences were removed to address suspected cross-contamination and a sequencing artifact. In a later analysis, a clonal expansion index was calculated for each public chain from normalized within-repertoire ranks of inferred template counts. A later analysis computed generation probabilities with a VDJ recombination model fitted to out-of-frame rearrangements, and checked the results against IGoR. Hypergeometric tests were used in a later analysis to score TCR-TCR, TCR-HLA and TCR-CMV co-occurrence, with a repertoire-size bias correction applied to the TCR pairs. A later analysis estimated false discovery rates by permuting HLA or CMV assignments 20 times. In a later analysis, co-occurring TCRs were grouped using DBSCAN, with TCRdist sequence similarity added in when clustering inside HLA-allele-positive subsets. For co-occurrence clustering, repertoires with fewer than 30,000 or more than 120,000 public chains were excluded, along with roughly 5 repertoires with anomalous nucleotide sharing. TCRdb holds this immuneACCESS table with in-frame rearrangements only. Some clones are missing; in checked studies, unresolved V genes explain under half, and the rest has no known cause. That table supplies the V and J calls and clone size; D and trimming were determined from the DNA. In this sample the table shows 150,000 to 200,000 clones, 70% to 75% of which occur a single time. The top ten clonotypes cover over 2.5% of the sample.

Sequenced material: PBMCs. This clonotype was sampled from a male donor in good health and CMV-seronegative. The V gene is TRBV2 and the J gene is TRBJ2-7, and TRBD2 aligns with 12 junction nucleotides. The nucleotides read TGTGCCAGCAGTGACCTGGGACTAGCGGGCGGAGGCTACTTC. This codes for CASSDLGLAGGGYF. The CDR3, completed at both ends by the reference TRBV2 and TRBJ2-7 genes, gives the full variable domain EPEVTQTPSHQVTQMGQEVILRCVPISNHLYFYWYRQILGQKVEFLVSFYNNEISEKSEIFDDQFSVERPDGSNFTLKIRSTKLEDSAMYFCASSDLGLAGGGYFGPGTRLTVT.